This T cell receptor beta chain was recovered during a study of blood T cell repertoires in COVID-19. The wider study: Samples representing acute and convalescent COVID-19 were sourced from the United States, Italy and Spain. From T cells, B-cell-depleted T cells, or PBMCs came the material, which was cDNA or gDNA.

Germline CDR1 and CDR2: SGHVS and FNYEAQ. The CDR3 extends over 15 amino acids. V was clipped by 5 bases and J by 8 bases, with 19 bases between them. Methods used by the authors: Counts of nucleated cells, estimated from reference gene primer amplification, were obtained. Clones were read by immunoSEQ multiplex PCR, and TCRdb kept only the in-frame ones, dropping some. That table is the source of V, J and clone size, and D and trimming were worked out from the DNA. The sample has about 240,000 clones; around 81% are singletons. The sequence came from a man under 40 who had recovered from COVID-19. V and J are TRBV7-6 and TRBJ2-1; D unresolved. Sequenced sample: peripheral blood. CDR3 sequence reads: CASSPPHSLGDEQFF. CDR3 coding DNA: TGTGCCAGCAGCCCGCCCCACAGTCTTGGCGATGAGCAGTTCTTC.